Each of the 28 T cell receptor beta chains below was sequenced from the same sample in a study of human T cells and chemical hapten exposure. TCRdb recomputed calls from the RACE reads with MiXCR, one row per CDR3 protein. The sample contains roughly 130,000 distinct CDR3 sequences, roughly 10% of which appear only once. Time point specified: patch test 3, about 24 weeks after DPC sensitization. The treatment: therapeutic diphenylcyclopropenone sensitization with weekly scalp DPC. Sequences were derived from whole blood, sampled in connection with sensitization to the hapten diphenylcyclopropenone (DPC). The receptors come from a woman in her forties or fifties with alopecia areata. Some clones in this sample may be carry-over from other donors' samples.

The V gene is TRBV12-3 or TRBV12-4, the J gene TRBJ2-3; the match to TRBD2 covers 8 bases. The CDR3 is made up of 14 amino acids. After removal of 5 bases from V and 4 bases from J, the junction contained 5 bases not matched to a gene. The CDR3 loop is CASSLTGLADTQYF. CDR3 sequence (DNA): TGTGCCAGCAGTCTGACGGGACTAGCAGATACGCAGTATTTT.

The rearrangement uses TRBV12-3 or TRBV12-4 and TRBJ1-5, with D perhaps TRBD1 (5 bases). With 6 bases removed from V and 4 bases from J, the gap between germline ends came to 16 bases. The CDR3 is made up of 15 amino acids. In nucleotides, the CDR3 is TGTGCCAGCAGGAGAACCGGGGGAGGGAATCAGCCCCAGCATTTT. Its protein product is CASRRTGGGNQPQHF.

This clonotype was observed a few times. The chain combines TRBV28 with TRBJ2-4; 7 bases are a match to TRBD1. Unmatched junction bases numbered 9, after V lost 6 bases and J lost 10 bases. This CDR3 has 13 amino acids. Germline CDR1 reads MDHEN; CDR2 reads SYDVKM. This chain's CDR3 is CASSEGQVVIQYF. In DNA form, the CDR3 reads TGTGCCAGCAGCGAAGGACAGGTCGTTATTCAGTACTTC. The complete variable domain, with remaining parts taken from reference TRBV28 and TRBJ2-4, reads DVKVTQSSRYLVKRTGEKVFLECVQDMDHENMFWYRQDPGLGLRLIYFSYDVKMKEKGDIPEGYSVSREKKERFSLILESASTNQTSMYLCASSEGQVVIQYFGAGTRLSVL.

This clonotype appeared a few times. The rearrangement joins TRBV7-9 to TRBJ1-1, with D possibly matching TRBD1 (6 bases). V lost 2 bases and J 1 base, leaving 11 bases between the germline ends. Germline lookup yields CDR1 SEHNR and CDR2 FQNEAQ (reference sequence). The CDR3 contains 15 residues. In DNA, the CDR3 is TGTGCCAGCAGCTTATACGGGACAACGAACACTGAAGCTTTCTTT. Protein product: CASSLYGTTNTEAFF.

The V gene is TRBV14, the J gene TRBJ2-2; D unclear. This CDR3 has 14 residues. Germline V CDR1 and CDR2: SGHDN, FVKESK. V was shortened by 2 bases and J by 5 bases, with 9 bases between the two germline ends. The CDR3 nucleotides read TGTGCCAGCAGCCAAAGTCCAGTAACCGGGGAGCTGTTTTTT. This codes for CASSQSPVTGELFF.

This chain connects TRBV20-1 to TRBJ1-1; unclear D gene. V was shortened by 5 bases and J by 4 bases, with 14 bases between the two germline ends. Germline-derived CDR1 and CDR2 are DFQATT and SNEGSKA (reference sequence). This CDR3 is built from 13 residues. The CDR3 spells CSASQGARTEAFF. Written as DNA, the CDR3 is TGCAGTGCTTCCCAAGGAGCGCGCACTGAAGCTTTCTTT.

This clonotype occurred a few times. The chain recombines TRBV13 with TRBJ1-1; D may be TRBD1 (5 bases). The CDR3 consists of 14 residues. Germline-derived CDR1 and CDR2 are PRHDT and FYEKMQ (reference sequence). V lost 5 bases and J lost 0, with 10 bases in between. The CDR3 region is CASSHPTVNTEAFF. CDR3 in DNA: TGTGCCAGCAGCCATCCGACAGTGAACACTGAAGCTTTCTTT.

CDR3 in amino acids: CASSYNGGTEAFF. The CDR3 region has the DNA TGTGCCAGCAGTTACAACGGCGGGACTGAAGCTTTCTTT. This chain connects TRBV6-5 to TRBJ1-1; no definite D call. Germline V gene data show CDR1 as MNHEY and CDR2 as SVGAGI. The CDR3 contains 13 residues. V lost 2 bases to trimming and J lost 5 bases, with 9 bases between them.

This clonotype was seen only a few times. The chain links TRBV20-1 to TRBJ2-4, with D possibly being TRBD2 (5 bases). Germline CDR1 and CDR2: DFQATT and SNEGSKA (reference sequence). The CDR3 loop spans 14 amino acids. Trimming took off 0 bases at V and 4 bases at J, with 10 bases between the two ends. The CDR3 sequence is CSARDSPGKNIQYF. The CDR3 DNA is TGCAGTGCTAGAGATTCCCCGGGAAAAAACATTCAGTACTTC.

The table lists this clonotype with a few counts. This chain connects TRBV20-1 to TRBJ2-1; 13 bases align to TRBD2. In germline, CDR1 is DFQATT, CDR2 SNEGSKA (reference sequence). Unmatched junction bases numbered 8, after V lost 3 bases and J lost 0 bases. CDR3 length equals 18 residues. The CDR3 sequence: CSARAIRTSGGSYNEQFF. The CDR3 nucleotides read TGCAGTGCTAGGGCAATACGGACTAGCGGGGGCTCCTACAATGAGCAGTTCTTC.

This clonotype was recorded a few times. The chain links TRBV6-6 to TRBJ2-4; the D gene could be TRBD1 or TRBD2 (5 bases each). Germline lookup yields CDR1 MNHNY and CDR2 SVGAGI (reference sequence). The CDR3 length is 17 residues. V gave up 5 bases and J gave up 1 base, with 18 bases separating them. CDR3 sequence: CASSEVLGGWAKNIQYF. CDR3 nucleotide sequence: TGTGCCAGCAGTGAGGTTCTTGGGGGTTGGGCCAAAAACATTCAGTACTTC.

This clonotype was picked up many times. The V gene is TRBV6-5, the J gene TRBJ2-4; D is perhaps TRBD2 (5 bases). The germline CDR1 and CDR2 sequences are MNHEY and SVGAGI. V was trimmed by 0 bases and J by 9 bases, leaving 15 bases between them. The CDR3 runs to 15 residues. CDR3 in DNA: TGTGCCAGCAGTTACTCGATGGGTAGCGCTGGCATTCAGTACTTC. Translation: CASSYSMGSAGIQYF.

Only a few counts were recorded for this clonotype. The rearrangement joins TRBV7-8 to TRBJ1-5; 7 bases match TRBD1. This CDR3 contains 15 residues. CDR1 SGHVS and CDR2 FQNEAQ come from the germline V gene. V lost 3 bases, J lost 2 bases, and 4 bases stayed unmatched. The CDR3 reads CASSFGQGGNQPQHF. CDR3 nucleotides: TGTGCCAGCAGCTTTGGGCAGGGGGGCAATCAGCCCCAGCATTTT.

This clonotype was seen more than once but under ten times. The rearrangement joins TRBV28 to TRBJ2-6; D call uncertain. The V and J ends lost 3 bases and 0 bases respectively, with 12 bases between them. From germline, CDR1 is MDHEN and CDR2 SYDVKM. The CDR3 runs 17 residues. CDR3 sequence (DNA): TGTGCCAGCAGTTTCCCGCAGCCCCTCTCTGGGGCCAACGTCCTGACTTTC. The encoded protein is CASSFPQPLSGANVLTF.

This chain uses TRBV7-2 with TRBJ1-1, with D tentatively TRBD1 (5 bases). Germline V lookup: CDR1 SGHTA, CDR2 FQGNSA. V shed 4 bases and J shed 5 bases, with 11 bases lying between them. This CDR3 is 13 amino acids long. CDR3 sequence reads: CASSWGGETEAFF. The CDR3 nucleotides read TGTGCCAGCAGCTGGGGGGGAGAAACTGAAGCTTTCTTT.

This clonotype was observed a handful of times. V usage is TRBV13 and J usage is TRBJ2-5; perhaps TRBD1 as D (5 bases). The CDR3 length is 15 residues. The germline V gene has CDR1 PRHDT and CDR2 FYEKMQ (reference sequence). V lost 5 bases to trimming and J lost 5 bases, with 18 bases between them. The DNA of the CDR3 is TGTGCCAGCAGCCTCACACCCTCTAGGGGTGAGACCCAGTACTTC. Its protein product is CASSLTPSRGETQYF.

This clonotype occurred a few times. The chain uses TRBV12-3 or TRBV12-4 and TRBJ2-3, with unresolved D. The V end was cut by 6 bases, the J end by 6 bases, with 10 bases between. The CDR3 runs 12 residues. For the CDR3, the DNA is TGTGCCAGCAGCACAATATGGGATACGCAGTATTTT. As protein: CASSTIWDTQYF.

The rearrangement joins TRBV29-1 to TRBJ2-1; no reliable D call. CDR3 size: 12 residues. V lost 6 bases and J 7 bases, leaving 13 bases between the germline ends. Germline CDR1 is SQVTM and CDR2 is ANQGSEA. CDR3 nucleotides: TGCAGCGTGGATGGGTACCGAAATGAGCAGTTCTTC. Encoded protein: CSVDGYRNEQFF.

The chain employs TRBV20-1 and TRBJ1-1, with D possibly matching TRBD1 (6 bases). Germline V gene lookup returns CDR1 DFQATT and CDR2 SNEGSKA (reference sequence). V gave up 2 bases and J gave up 4 bases, with 20 bases separating them. The length of the CDR3 is 16 residues. CDR3 in DNA: TGCAGTGCTAGAAAACCGGGGGGGGTACAGGGCACTGAAGCTTTCTTT. As protein: CSARKPGGVQGTEAFF.

The CDR3 bases are TGCGCCAGCAGCTTGGAGGGGGCTTCCTATAATTCACCCCTCCACTTT. This translates into CASSLEGASYNSPLHF. The J gene is TRBJ1-6, the V gene TRBV5-1, with 7 bases that match TRBD1. The CDR3 loop spans 16 amino acids. CDR1 is SGHRS, CDR2 YFSETQ, per germline. V was clipped by 0 bases and J by 1 base; unmatched bases: 1.

The chain is built from TRBV7-8 and TRBJ2-3, with 13 bases identical to TRBD2. V lost 5 bases, J lost 3 bases, and 8 bases stayed unmatched. The CDR3 has 17 amino acids. CDR1 is SGHVS, CDR2 FQNEAQ, per germline. CDR3 amino acids: CASSLSGTSGTTDTQYF. As DNA, the CDR3 is TGTGCCAGCAGCCTCTCCGGGACTAGCGGGACTACAGATACGCAGTATTTT.

This rearrangement joins TRBV6-2 or TRBV6-3 to TRBJ2-3; 13 nucleotides match TRBD2. Germline V gene lookup returns CDR1 MNHEY and CDR2 SVGEGT. This CDR3 comprises 18 residues. J lost 0 bases, V lost 2 bases, and 5 bases had no gene match. The CDR3 is CASSYERLAGGSTDTQYF. The CDR3 DNA is TGTGCCAGCAGTTACGAAAGACTAGCGGGAGGTAGCACAGATACGCAGTATTTT.

The genes are TRBV20-1 and TRBJ2-3; D ambiguous. There are 14 residues in the CDR3. V was pared by 0 bases and J by 3 bases, with 10 bases between. Germline V lookup: CDR1 DFQATT, CDR2 SNEGSKA (reference sequence). The CDR3 region has the DNA TGCAGTGCTAGAGATTCGGCAAGAACAGATACGCAGTATTTT. This codes for CSARDSARTDTQYF.

The V call is TRBV5-1, the J call TRBJ1-1, with D uncertain. Trimming took 4 bases from V and 8 from J, leaving 21 bases between them. Germline lookup yields CDR1 SGHRS and CDR2 YFSETQ. The CDR3 is 15 residues long. CDR3 amino acids: CASSLQDVFESEAFF. In nucleotides, the CDR3 is TGCGCCAGCAGCCTACAAGACGTATTCGAATCGGAAGCTTTCTTT.

There are a few counts of this clonotype. V gene TRBV9 combines with J gene TRBJ2-1, with TRBD1 identical over 9 bases. Germline CDR1 SGDLS, CDR2 YYNGEE. J gave up 6 bases and V 3 bases, and 7 bases lay outside the gene matches. CDR3 size: 15 residues. This CDR3 is CASSAQGAPFNEQFF. The CDR3 coding sequence is TGTGCCAGCAGCGCACAGGGGGCGCCTTTCAATGAGCAGTTCTTC.

This clonotype was detected only a few times. The chain has TRBV10-3 and TRBJ2-7; 10 bases align to TRBD2. The V gene's germline CDR1 is ENHRY and CDR2 SYGVKD. V lost 6 bases and J lost 1; bases outside the gene matches: 6. The CDR3 is 15 amino acids. The CDR3: CAISASGGNSYEQYF. The DNA of the CDR3 is TGTGCCATCAGCGCTAGCGGGGGCAATTCCTACGAGCAGTACTTC.

The chain uses TRBV6-6 and TRBJ1-5; D is ambiguous. The CDR3 contains 14 residues. With 2 bases removed from V and 1 base from J, the gap between germline ends came to 6 bases. Germline V lookup: CDR1 MNHNY, CDR2 SVGAGI (reference sequence). The CDR3 sequence: CASSYPGSNQPQHF. CDR3 coding DNA: TGTGCCAGCAGTTACCCGGGGAGCAATCAGCCCCAGCATTTT.

The CDR3 spells CASSLGLKRPGTDTQYF. The CDR3 DNA is TGTGCCAGCAGCTTAGGGCTAAAACGCCCGGGCACAGATACGCAGTATTTT. V gene TRBV7-9 combines with J gene TRBJ2-3, with D unresolved. V lost 1 base to trimming and J lost 1 base, with 15 bases between them. Germline V lookup: CDR1 SEHNR, CDR2 FQNEAQ (reference sequence). The CDR3 covers 17 residues.